This T cell receptor (beta chain) was obtained from a study of early T cells in non-severe SARS-CoV-2 infection (dated by TCRdb to the early 2020s). About the study as a whole: Bulk RNA from unsorted whole blood was used for TCR sequencing, so alpha and beta chains could not be paired. Broader findings and caveats from the paper: VDJdb matching was skewed toward anti-spike CD8 responses, so virus-specific expansions were likely underestimated and private and CD4 specificities were missed.

The study was a case-control design nested within a healthcare worker cohort in London, UK, with weekly nasopharyngeal swab PCR tests and blood sampling. Healthcare workers were recruited between 23 and 31 March 2020, during the week of the UK lockdown, and were followed weekly for up to about 15 weeks. This clonotype is classified as medium-sized (0.01 to 0.1%). Its target antigen remains unknown. The sample holds no much larger clone one base away, and base qualities are not on file. Receptor libraries were prepared by 5' RACE. The sample was run on a NextSeq 500. In the TCR library protocol, unique molecular identifiers were attached to individual cDNA molecules to correct for PCR bias and sequencing error. Both TCR alpha and beta chains were sequenced, and tight co-correlation was observed between alpha and beta sequence abundances in each sample. Processing in the source paper ran as follows. Decombinator V4 was used to annotate TCR sequences for V gene, J gene and CDR3. TCRs were defined as expanded if a significant change between any two time points was detected under a Poisson model with p below 0.0001. TCR abundances were normalised to the total number of TCRs sequenced per sample and expressed as counts per million. A search of VDJdb, accessed on 1 November 2021, was run for TCRs annotated to CMV, EBV and SARS-CoV-2, with TCRs annotated for multiple antigens excluded. The public reads were run again by TCRdb, first through fastp at Q25 and then through MiXCR, and only productive beta chains were kept. All rows with the same CDR3 protein become a single entry with the most common DNA and genes. The V and J calls come from TCRdb's annotation, not from the publication. The sample table records approximately 66,000 distinct CDR3 sequences; around an eighth of these occur just once. The top ten clones comprise around 4.5% of the sample.

Sequenced input: whole blood. The receptor's source is an adult who was a healthcare worker with PCR-confirmed SARS-CoV-2 infection or an uninfected control (not recorded which).

In nucleotides, the sequence is TGCAGTGCTAGAGAGCCCAGTAGTTATGGCTACACCTTC. It codes for CSAREPSSYGYTF. The receptor chain draws on TRBV20-1 and TRBJ1-2; the D gene remains uncertain. Trimming at the junction amounts to 0 bases on V and 5 bases on J, and the germline ends lie 10 bases apart. CDR1 and CDR2 are read off the germline V gene (reference sequence) as DFQATT and SNEGSKA. Reading from cysteine to phenylalanine, the CDR3 counts 13 amino acids. Of all the DNA, just the CDR3 is kept, 39 bases in frame from base 1.